This T cell receptor (beta chain) stems from a study of blood T cell repertoires in COVID-19. Deletions cut 10 bases from V and 5 bases from J, with 20 bases between. The germline V gene encodes CDR1 MDHEN and CDR2 SYDVKM. CDR3 length: 14 amino acids. TCRdb's copy holds only in-frame clones and misses some; the assay was immunoSEQ multiplex PCR. The table shows about 220,000 clones, with about 88% occurring only once. The V and J genes are TRBV28 and TRBJ2-5, with a tentative D call TRBD1 (6 bases). The TCR was taken from a man aged 50-59 years who had recovered from COVID-19. The sequencing input was peripheral blood. CDR3 residues: CATRGAGRTETQYF. The CDR3 nucleotides are TGTGCCACCAGGGGTGCAGGGCGAACGGAGACCCAGTACTTC.